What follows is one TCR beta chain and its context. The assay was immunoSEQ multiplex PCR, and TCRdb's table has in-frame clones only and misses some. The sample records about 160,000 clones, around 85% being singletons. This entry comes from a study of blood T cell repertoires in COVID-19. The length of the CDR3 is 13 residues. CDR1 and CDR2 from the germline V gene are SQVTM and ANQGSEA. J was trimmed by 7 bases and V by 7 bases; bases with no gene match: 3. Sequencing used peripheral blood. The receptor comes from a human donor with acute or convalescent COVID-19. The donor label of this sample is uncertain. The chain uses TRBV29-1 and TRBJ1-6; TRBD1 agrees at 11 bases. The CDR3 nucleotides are TGCAGCGCCGGGACAGGGGGAAATTCACCCCTCCACTTT. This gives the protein CSAGTGGNSPLHF.